These 6 T cell receptor beta chains share one sample of origin, sequenced in a study of CD8+ T cells in alopecia areata. cDNA serving as the sequencing template came from extracted, reverse transcribed RNA. Measured with immunoSEQ multiplex PCR; TCRdb has only the in-frame clones, and not every one. The sample comprises 95,000 to 120,000 clones, under 60% of which are singletons, and approximately 23% rests with the top ten. Specimen: NKG2D-low CD8+ T cells sorted from blood. The receptors were sampled from a human donor with alopecia areata.

CDR3: CAITRGNEQFF. As DNA, the CDR3 is TGTGCCATCACTCGGGGGAATGAGCAGTTCTTC. The rearrangement uses TRBV10-3 and TRBJ2-1; perhaps TRBD2 as D (6 bases). This CDR3 spans 11 amino acids. V shed 7 bases and J shed 7 bases, with 8 bases lying between them. Germline V gene data show CDR1 as ENHRY and CDR2 as SYGVKD.

The chain carries TRBV6-5 and TRBJ1-2; the D gene is possibly TRBD1 (6 bases). Germline V gives CDR1 MNHEY, CDR2 SVGAGI. The CDR3 has 14 residues. The V end lost 0 bases, the J end lost 8 bases, and 13 bases lay between the germline ends. Written as DNA, the CDR3 is TGTGCCAGCAGTTACTCTCCGTATCAGGGGGGCTACACCTTC. Encoded protein: CASSYSPYQGGYTF.

The CDR3 DNA sequence: TGTGCCAGCAGCGAACGGGGGATGGAGCAGTTCTTC. It specifies CASSERGMEQFF. The V gene is TRBV7-9, the J gene TRBJ2-1; D is possibly TRBD2 (6 bases). Germline V CDR1 and CDR2: SEHNR, FQNEAQ (reference sequence). This CDR3 region has 12 residues. The V end lost 5 bases, the J end lost 10 bases, and 12 bases lay between the germline ends.

This clone came up a few times. This chain connects TRBV7-9 to TRBJ2-3; D is unresolved. Between the trimmed V and J ends, which lost 1 base and 2 bases, there was a span of 10 bases. This CDR3 has 15 residues. From germline, CDR1 is SEHNR and CDR2 FQNEAQ (reference sequence). CDR3 DNA sequence: TGTGCCAGCAGCTTAGATCGGGCAGTCACAGATACGCAGTATTTT. Its translation is CASSLDRAVTDTQYF.

The chain uses TRBV28 and TRBJ1-2, with D hard to call. This CDR3 region has 11 residues. V was shortened by 5 bases and J by 5 bases, with 6 bases between the two germline ends. Germline assignment: CDR1 MDHEN and CDR2 SYDVKM. CDR3 region: CASSLSYGYTF. CDR3 in DNA: TGTGCCAGCAGTCTTAGTTATGGCTACACCTTC.

J is TRBJ2-2 and V is TRBV9; D perhaps matches TRBD2 (5 bases). V was clipped by 3 bases and J by 5 bases, with 11 bases between them. The length of the CDR3 is 14 residues. Germline assignment: CDR1 SGDLS and CDR2 YYNGEE. CDR3 in DNA: TGTGCCAGCAGCGACACTAGTAATACCGGGGAGCTGTTTTTT. This gives the protein CASSDTSNTGELFF. Variable domain in full (rest from reference TRBV9 and TRBJ2-2): DSGVTQTPKHLITATGQRVTLRCSPRSGDLSVYWYQQSLDQGLQFLIQYYNGEERAKGNILERFSAQQFPDLHSELNLSSLELGDSALYFCASSDTSNTGELFFGEGSRLTVL.